This T cell receptor beta chain was recovered during a study of blood T cell repertoires in COVID-19. Across the study: Both acute and convalescent COVID-19 samples were obtained from the United States, Italy and Spain. The cDNA or gDNA used as material had been derived from T cells, B-cell-depleted T cells, or PBMCs.

Original data processing: Nucleated cell counts were estimated from reference gene primer amplification. Data came from immunoSEQ multiplex PCR; TCRdb stores just in-frame clones and leaves some out. V, J and clone size derive from that table, while D and trimming were established from the DNA sequence. The profile shows tens of thousands of clones, more than 75% of them singletons. Germline assignment: CDR1 SGHTA and CDR2 FQGNSA. CDR3 length: 15 residues. V dropped 0 bases and J dropped 5 bases, with 12 bases sitting between them. The sample taken for sequencing was peripheral blood. This chain uses TRBV7-2 with TRBJ2-3; a possible D gene is TRBD2 (6 bases). The receptor was derived from a human donor in a cohort sampled during active COVID-19. In DNA, the CDR3 is TGTGCCAGCAGCTTAGCGGGTCTGCGGGGAGATACGCAGTATTTT. It is translated as CASSLAGLRGDTQYF. Full variable domain (remainder filled in from reference TRBV7-2 and TRBJ2-3): GAGVSQSPSNKVTEKGKDVELRCDPISGHTALYWYRQSLGQGLEFLIYFQGNSAPDKSGLPSDRFSAERTGGSVSTLTIQRTQQEDSAVYLCASSLAGLRGDTQYFGPGTRLTVL.